The 9 T cell receptor beta chains below all came from one sample that was sequenced in a study of shared clonotypes between healthy human individuals. Assay used: immunoSEQ multiplex PCR; TCRdb lists only in-frame clones, some missing. The data contain approximately 2.4 million clones, approximately 96% of them seen just once; the ten biggest clones take up roughly 0.13%. What was sequenced was naive CD4+ T cells sorted from blood. Regarding subset: CD45RA+ positively selected. These receptors were taken from a man aged 18 to 29 in good health.

This chain links TRBV11-2 with TRBJ1-4; 7 bases fit TRBD1. CDR3 length equals 16 residues. The V segment lost 2 bases and the J segment 2 bases; nucleotides outside the gene matches: 5. Germline V lookup: CDR1 SGHAT, CDR2 FQNNGV. Here the CDR3 reads CASSLLGGTTNEKLFF. As DNA, the CDR3 is TGTGCCAGCAGCTTATTAGGGGGCACTACTAATGAAAAACTGTTTTTT.

This rearrangement joins TRBV10-3 to TRBJ1-1; D uncertain. This CDR3 has 14 amino acids. Looked up from germline, CDR1 is ENHRY and CDR2 is SYGVKD. With 3 bases removed from V and 0 bases from J, the gap between germline ends came to 8 bases. The CDR3 here is CAISDSMMNTEAFF. The CDR3 DNA reads as TGTGCCATCAGTGACTCGATGATGAACACTGAAGCTTTCTTT.

The chain has TRBV9 and TRBJ1-3, with D possibly being TRBD1 (5 bases). V was trimmed by 3 bases and J by 4 bases, leaving 5 bases between them. The V gene's germline CDR1 is SGDLS and CDR2 YYNGEE. The CDR3 covers 12 residues. DNA of the CDR3: TGTGCCAGCAGCGGGGACGGAAACACCATATATTTT. It translates to CASSGDGNTIYF.

The chain links TRBV12-5 to TRBJ2-1; TRBD1 might be the D (5 bases). The germline V and J ends were trimmed by 6 bases and 9 bases, with 9 bases remaining between them. CDR1 is LGHNT and CDR2 is FRNRAP in the germline V gene. The CDR3 runs to 11 residues. The chain's CDR3 is CASGQGIEQFF. The CDR3 region has the DNA TGTGCTAGTGGGCAGGGAATTGAGCAGTTCTTC.

The gene calls are TRBV6-5 and TRBJ2-2; no reliable D call. V lost 2 bases and J lost 5, with 9 bases in between. CDR1 is MNHEY and CDR2 is SVGAGI in the germline V gene. CDR3 size: 14 residues. The CDR3 region has the DNA TGTGCCAGCAGTTACGGGTGGGTGACCGGGGAGCTGTTTTTT. It is translated as CASSYGWVTGELFF.

The chain recombines TRBV2 with TRBJ2-1; 9 bases map to TRBD2. The CDR3 length is 15 residues. V lost 8 bases, J lost 0 bases, and 5 bases stayed unmatched. The germline V gene encodes CDR1 SNHLY and CDR2 FYNNEI. CDR3 loop: CASGDSGSSYNEQFF. In DNA, the CDR3 is TGTGCCAGCGGGGATAGCGGGAGCTCCTACAATGAGCAGTTCTTC.

This clone is a singleton in its sample. Other DNA sequences in the same sample also yield this CDR3. The chain joins TRBV28 to TRBJ1-1; D uncertain. Trimming left V 2 bases short and J 1 base short, with 5 bases between. Germline-derived CDR1 and CDR2 are MDHEN and SYDVKM. The CDR3 runs 13 residues. CDR3 nucleotide sequence: TGTGCCAGCAGTTTAAAGGGGAACACTGAAGCTTTCTTT. This encodes CASSLKGNTEAFF.

The table lists this clone with a count of one. The J gene is TRBJ1-3, the V gene TRBV28, with 10 bases lining up with TRBD1. This CDR3 region has 15 residues. The V gene's germline CDR1 is MDHEN and CDR2 SYDVKM. Trimming cost V 5 bases and J 1 base; bases outside gene matches: 2. In nucleotides, the CDR3 is TGTGCCAGCAGTCGACAGGGGGCTTCTGGAAACACCATATATTTT. Protein: CASSRQGASGNTIYF.

As to this clone: At the DNA level, this CDR3 is encoded by other sequences in the same sample as well. The chain is built from TRBV19 and TRBJ1-6; 11 nucleotides line up with TRBD1. Germline CDR1 and CDR2: LNHDA and SQIVND (reference sequence). The CDR3 totals 14 residues. Trimming cost V 5 bases and J 7 bases; bases outside gene matches: 1. The chain's CDR3 is CASSRDRGNSPLHF. DNA of the CDR3: TGTGCCAGTAGTCGGGACAGGGGGAATTCACCCCTCCACTTT.